This paragraph reports one T cell receptor beta chain. The antigen remains unidentified. These data originate in a study of T cells after yellow fever vaccination. Overall study results and limits: Most clones from primary vaccination were detected again post-booster (96% CD4, 88% CD8). A minor fraction of clonotypes spanned both CD4 and CD8 compartments.

For TCR, cDNA came from 5'RACE template switching, which added a universal primer site and UMIs. Using its own MiXCR run on the 5' RACE reads, TCRdb lists one record per CDR3 protein. The sample lists over 150,000 distinct CDR3 sequences; approximately 6.2% were seen once. Germline CDR1 is KGHDR and CDR2 is SFDVKD. The junction had 1 base not matched to a gene; V was cut back by 3 bases and J by 3 bases. The CDR3 runs 15 residues. The chain recombines TRBV24-1 with TRBJ2-5; TRBD2 agrees at 12 bases. Sequencing was performed on CD4+ T cells sorted from PBMCs, taken on the day of the first yellow fever vaccination. This TCR was recovered from a man between 18 and 35 years old who received the YFV17D yellow fever vaccine. The DNA for the CDR3 is TGTGCCACCAGTGATCGGACTAGCGGGGAAGAGACCCAGTACTTC. Protein: CATSDRTSGEETQYF.